This T cell receptor beta chain originates from a study of T cell changes during pregnancy in multiple sclerosis. Sequencing was performed with immunoSEQ multiplex PCR; in TCRdb, only in-frame clones are kept and a portion is missing. Of around 50,000 clones in the sample, 92% are singletons; the top ten hold 0.15% to 0.2%. The CDR3 runs to 15 residues. Trimming stripped 2 bases from V and 5 bases from J, with 17 bases between. CDR1 is SGHRS, CDR2 YFSETQ, per germline. This receptor was taken from a female donor with multiple sclerosis, enrolled in a pregnancy study. This sample comprised CD4+ T cells from peripheral blood mononuclear cells, obtained in the second trimester of pregnancy. V and J are TRBV5-1 and TRBJ2-7; a weak D match, TRBD1 (6 bases). In DNA form, the CDR3 reads TGCGCCAGCAGCTTCCCTTTACAGGGTCCGCACGAGCAGTACTTC. Residues: CASSFPLQGPHEQYF.